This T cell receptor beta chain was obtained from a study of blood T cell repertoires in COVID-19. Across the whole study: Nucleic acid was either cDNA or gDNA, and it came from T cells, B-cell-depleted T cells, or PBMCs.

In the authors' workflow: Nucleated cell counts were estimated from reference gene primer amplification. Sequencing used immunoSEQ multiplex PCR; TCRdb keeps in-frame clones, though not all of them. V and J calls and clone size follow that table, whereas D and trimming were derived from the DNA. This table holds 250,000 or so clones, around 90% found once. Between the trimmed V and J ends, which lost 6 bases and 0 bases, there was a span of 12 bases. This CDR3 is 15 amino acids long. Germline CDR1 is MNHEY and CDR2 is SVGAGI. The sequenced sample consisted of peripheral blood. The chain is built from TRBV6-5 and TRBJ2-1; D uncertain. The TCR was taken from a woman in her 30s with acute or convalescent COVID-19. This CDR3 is CASSFRSSSYNEQFF. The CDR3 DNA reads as TGTGCCAGCAGCTTCAGATCTAGCTCCTACAATGAGCAGTTCTTC.